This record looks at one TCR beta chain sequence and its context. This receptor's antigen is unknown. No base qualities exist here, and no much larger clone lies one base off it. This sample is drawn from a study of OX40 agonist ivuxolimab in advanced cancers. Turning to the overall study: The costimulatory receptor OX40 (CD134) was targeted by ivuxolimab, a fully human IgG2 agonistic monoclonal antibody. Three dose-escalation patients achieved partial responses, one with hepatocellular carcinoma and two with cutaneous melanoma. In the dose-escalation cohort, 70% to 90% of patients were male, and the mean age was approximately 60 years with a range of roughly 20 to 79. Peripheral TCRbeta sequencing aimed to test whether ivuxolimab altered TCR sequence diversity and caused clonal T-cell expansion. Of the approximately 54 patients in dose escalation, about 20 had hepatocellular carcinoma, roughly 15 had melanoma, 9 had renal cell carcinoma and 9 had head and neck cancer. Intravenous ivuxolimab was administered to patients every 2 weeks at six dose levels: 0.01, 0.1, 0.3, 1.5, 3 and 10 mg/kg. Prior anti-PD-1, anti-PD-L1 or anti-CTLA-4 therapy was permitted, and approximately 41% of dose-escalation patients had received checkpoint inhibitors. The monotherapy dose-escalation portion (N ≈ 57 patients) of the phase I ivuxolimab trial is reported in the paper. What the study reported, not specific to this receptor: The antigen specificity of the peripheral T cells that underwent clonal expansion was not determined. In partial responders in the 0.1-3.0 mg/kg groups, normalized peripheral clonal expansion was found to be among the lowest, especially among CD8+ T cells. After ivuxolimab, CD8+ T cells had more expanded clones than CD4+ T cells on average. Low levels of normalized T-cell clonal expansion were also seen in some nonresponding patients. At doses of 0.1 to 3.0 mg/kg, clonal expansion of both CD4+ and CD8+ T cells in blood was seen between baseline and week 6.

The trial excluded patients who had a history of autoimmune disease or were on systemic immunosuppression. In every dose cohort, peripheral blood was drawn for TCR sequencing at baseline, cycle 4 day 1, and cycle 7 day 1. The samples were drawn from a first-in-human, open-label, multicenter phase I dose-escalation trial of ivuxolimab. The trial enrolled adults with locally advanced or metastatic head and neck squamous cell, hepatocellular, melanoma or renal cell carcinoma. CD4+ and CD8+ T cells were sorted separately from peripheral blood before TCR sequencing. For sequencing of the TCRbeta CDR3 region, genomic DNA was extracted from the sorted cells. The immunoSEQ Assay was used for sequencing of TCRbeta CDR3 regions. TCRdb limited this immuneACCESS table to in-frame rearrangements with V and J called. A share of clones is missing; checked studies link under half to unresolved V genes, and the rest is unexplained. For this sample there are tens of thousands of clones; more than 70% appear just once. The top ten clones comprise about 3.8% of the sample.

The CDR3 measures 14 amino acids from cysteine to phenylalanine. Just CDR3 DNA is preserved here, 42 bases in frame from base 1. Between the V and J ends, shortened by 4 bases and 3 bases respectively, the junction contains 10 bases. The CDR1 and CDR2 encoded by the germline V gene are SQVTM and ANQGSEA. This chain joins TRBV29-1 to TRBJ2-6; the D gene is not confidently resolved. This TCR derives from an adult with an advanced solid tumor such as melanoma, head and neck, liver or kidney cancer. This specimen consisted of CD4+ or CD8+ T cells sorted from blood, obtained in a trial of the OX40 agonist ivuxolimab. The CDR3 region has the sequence CSVVVSSGANVLTF. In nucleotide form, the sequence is TGCAGCGTTGTAGTCAGCAGTGGGGCCAACGTCCTGACTTTC.